The 20 T cell receptor beta chains below all came from one sample that was sequenced in a study of CD8 T cells in ankylosing spondylitis. Study-wide results and caveats: A motif in TCR beta, a set of eight or nine highly homologous variants, appeared characteristic of ankylosing spondylitis blood.

No antigen has been assigned to these receptors. One entry per CDR3 protein results from TCRdb running MiXCR on the 5' RACE reads. The table records 330,000 or so distinct CDR3 sequences, around 7.6% of them present only once. Material: blood, either unsorted or a sorted T cell fraction (not recorded which). These receptors came from a male donor with ankylosing spondylitis.

This clonotype showed up just a few times. The chain carries TRBV5-1 and TRBJ1-1, with 8 positions matching TRBD1. Germline-derived CDR1 and CDR2 are SGHRS and YFSETQ. J was trimmed by 3 bases and V by 1 base; bases with no gene match: 2. This CDR3 is built from 14 residues. The CDR3 bases are TGCGCCAGCAGCTTGTCACAGGGGGACACTGAAGCTTTCTTT. Translated: CASSLSQGDTEAFF.

Only a few counts were recorded for this clonotype. The chain recombines TRBV3-1 with TRBJ2-6; tentative D call: TRBD2 (6 bases). The V gene lost 0 bases and the J gene lost 4 bases, with 10 bases spanning the gap. Germline V lookup: CDR1 LGHDT, CDR2 YNNKEL (reference sequence). This CDR3 has 16 amino acids. The CDR3 loop is CASSQDWGVGANVLTF. In DNA form, the CDR3 reads TGTGCCAGCAGCCAAGATTGGGGGGTCGGGGCCAACGTCCTGACTTTC.

This clonotype was counted at least ten times. The rearrangement joins TRBV29-1 to TRBJ2-1, with 12 bases identical to TRBD2. The junction had 6 bases not matched to a gene; V was cut back by 0 bases and J by 6 bases. This CDR3 spans 16 amino acids. Per the germline V gene, CDR1 is SQVTM and CDR2 is ANQGSEA. For the CDR3, the DNA is TGCAGCGTTGAAGATTTGCTAGCGGGAGGGGTCAATGAGCAGTTCTTC. This gives the protein CSVEDLLAGGVNEQFF.

The V and J genes are TRBV6-2 or TRBV6-3 and TRBJ2-1; TRBD2 matches at 10 bases. Germline lookup yields CDR1 MNHEY and CDR2 SVGEGT. The CDR3 runs to 13 residues. The V and J ends lost 11 bases and 3 bases, in that order; junction bases with no gene match: 4. CDR3 in DNA: TGTGCCGCTCGACTAGCGGGCTACAATGAGCAGTTCTTC. Its protein product is CAARLAGYNEQFF.

This clonotype was observed many times. The chain combines TRBV4-1 with TRBJ2-1; D is unresolved. V dropped 1 base and J dropped 6 bases, with 4 bases sitting between them. Germline CDR1 and CDR2: MGHRA and YSYEKL. CDR3 length equals 12 residues. The CDR3 sequence is CASSQVSNEQFF. As DNA, the CDR3 is TGCGCCAGCAGCCAAGTATCCAATGAGCAGTTCTTC.

The V call is TRBV5-1, the J call TRBJ2-1; 11 bases map to TRBD1. CDR1 is SGHRS and CDR2 is YFSETQ in the germline V gene. With V trimmed by 4 bases and J by 4 bases, 7 bases remained unmatched. This CDR3 comprises 16 residues. CDR3 bases: TGCGCCAGCAGCAGGGACAGGGGGGTGACGTACAATGAGCAGTTCTTC. It encodes CASSRDRGVTYNEQFF.

This clonotype was detected ten times or more. The V and J genes are TRBV25-1 and TRBJ2-3, with a weak D call TRBD2 (5 bases). With 4 bases removed from V and 1 base from J, the gap between germline ends came to 18 bases. The CDR3 extends over 17 amino acids. Germline CDR1 MGHDK, CDR2 SYGVNS. The CDR3 loop is CASSAHQSSAGTDTQYF. The CDR3 coding sequence is TGTGCCAGCAGTGCCCACCAAAGTAGCGCCGGCACAGATACGCAGTATTTT. Full variable domain (remainder filled in from reference TRBV25-1 and TRBJ2-3): EADIYQTPRYLVIGTGKKITLECSQTMGHDKMYWYQQDPGMELHLIHYSYGVNSTEKGDLSSESTVSRIRTEHFPLTLESARPSHTSQYLCASSAHQSSAGTDTQYFGPGTRLTVL.

This clonotype was counted ten times or more. The chain links TRBV7-9 to TRBJ2-7, with D unresolved. With 5 bases removed from V and 6 bases from J, the gap between germline ends came to 17 bases. The CDR3 has 14 residues. Germline CDR1 is SEHNR and CDR2 is FQNEAQ (reference sequence). CDR3 nucleotides: TGTGCCAGCAGCCCTGGTACGGCAGGTTCCGAGCAGTACTTC. Translating it yields CASSPGTAGSEQYF.

This clonotype was counted a few times. The chain links TRBV5-1 to TRBJ2-5; D uncertain. In germline, CDR1 is SGHRS, CDR2 YFSETQ. V shed 2 bases and J shed 9 bases, with 14 bases lying between them. This CDR3 region has 13 residues. CDR3 loop: CASSFSATVAQYF. CDR3 nucleotides: TGCGCCAGCAGCTTCTCGGCTACCGTGGCCCAGTACTTC.

This clonotype was recorded many times. The V and J genes are TRBV5-6 and TRBJ1-5, with D tentatively TRBD1 (5 bases). V lost 0 bases and J 7 bases, leaving 8 bases between the germline ends. This CDR3 has 13 residues. The V gene's germline CDR1 is SGHDT and CDR2 YYEEEE. CDR3 residues: CASSLGREQPQHF. The CDR3 nucleotides are TGTGCCAGCAGCTTGGGCAGGGAGCAGCCCCAGCATTTT.

The rearrangement joins TRBV7-9 to TRBJ1-5; unclear D gene. Trimming removed 2 bases at V and 10 bases at J, with 9 bases between. In germline, CDR1 is SEHNR, CDR2 FQNEAQ (reference sequence). This CDR3 is built from 12 residues. The CDR3 region has the DNA TGTGCCAGCAGCTTACCGCCGAACCCCCAGCATTTT. As protein: CASSLPPNPQHF.

Ten or more counts support this clonotype. J is TRBJ2-2 and V is TRBV4-1; perhaps TRBD2 as D (6 bases). In germline, CDR1 is MGHRA, CDR2 YSYEKL. Deletions cut 5 bases from V and 0 bases from J, with 13 bases between. The CDR3 runs 16 residues. The CDR3 DNA is TGCGCCAGCAGCGTTACCATAGCGGCGAACACCGGGGAGCTGTTTTTT. Its translation: CASSVTIAANTGELFF.

In this sample, this clonotype turned up many times. V gene TRBV7-6 combines with J gene TRBJ2-3; D ambiguous. From germline, CDR1 is SGHVS and CDR2 FNYEAQ. This CDR3 region has 15 residues. V lost 4 bases and J 2 bases, leaving 13 bases between the germline ends. This CDR3 is CASSSSGLSTDTQYF. The CDR3 DNA reads TGTGCCAGCAGCTCCTCGGGCCTATCCACAGATACGCAGTATTTT.

Only a few counts were recorded for this clonotype. V usage is TRBV20-1 and J usage is TRBJ1-2; 8 nucleotides agree with TRBD1. The V segment lost 2 bases and the J segment 4 bases; nucleotides outside the gene matches: 6. The germline V gene encodes CDR1 DFQATT and CDR2 SNEGSKA (reference sequence). The CDR3 covers 14 residues. This CDR3 is CSARPTGDGYGYTF. The CDR3 nucleotides read TGCAGTGCTAGACCGACAGGGGACGGCTATGGCTACACCTTC.

The J gene is TRBJ1-5, the V gene TRBV28; 7 nucleotides agree with TRBD1. Per the germline V gene, CDR1 is MDHEN and CDR2 is SYDVKM. V dropped 2 bases and J dropped 12; count of bases not matched to a gene: 19. There are 17 residues in the CDR3. The CDR3 nucleotides read TGTGCCAGCAGTTTAAGGGTGGCAGGGGACAGCGGTGGGCACCAGCATTTT. It codes for CASSLRVAGDSGGHQHF. Looking up the rest from reference TRBV28 and TRBJ1-5 gives the full variable domain: DVKVTQSSRYLVKRTGEKVFLECVQDMDHENMFWYRQDPGLGLRLIYFSYDVKMKEKGDIPEGYSVSREKKERFSLILESASTNQTSMYLCASSLRVAGDSGGHQHFGDGTRLSIL.

The chain has TRBV3-1 and TRBJ2-7, with TRBD1 matching over 9 bases. CDR3 size: 15 residues. Germline assignment: CDR1 LGHDT and CDR2 YNNKEL (reference sequence). J gave up 2 bases and V 5 bases, and 7 bases lay outside the gene matches. DNA of the CDR3: TGTGCCAGCAGCAACCGACAGGGGGAAGCCTACGAGCAGTACTTC. As protein: CASSNRQGEAYEQYF.

This clonotype has only a few counts. The V gene is TRBV12-3 or TRBV12-4, the J gene TRBJ1-5; 7 positions match TRBD1. The CDR3 sequence is 15 residues long. The trim removed 6 bases at V and 4 bases at J, leaving 9 bases unmatched. For the CDR3, the DNA is TGTGCCAGCAGCTCGACAGGGTTCGGGAATCAGCCCCAGCATTTT. Translating gives CASSSTGFGNQPQHF.

The chain recombines TRBV7-2 with TRBJ1-1, with D tentatively TRBD1 (5 bases). V was cut by 2 bases and J by 8 bases, with 12 bases left in between. This CDR3 region has 13 residues. The germline V gene has CDR1 SGHTA and CDR2 FQGNSA. Here the CDR3 reads CASSLLDTGEAFF. The CDR3 nucleotides read TGTGCCAGCAGCTTACTGGACACTGGGGAAGCTTTCTTT.

This clonotype was observed a handful of times. The chain carries TRBV20-1 and TRBJ2-1; D is tentatively TRBD1 or TRBD2 (5 bases each). Trimming left V 4 bases short and J 2 bases short, with 12 bases between. CDR1 DFQATT and CDR2 SNEGSKA come from the germline V gene (reference sequence). The CDR3 is made up of 14 amino acids. The chain's CDR3 is CSAKWGPTYNEQFF. The CDR3 region has the DNA TGCAGTGCTAAATGGGGACCCACCTACAATGAGCAGTTCTTC.

This clonotype was observed at least ten times. The chain combines TRBV4-2 with TRBJ2-5; D unresolved. Germline CDR1 LGHNA, CDR2 YNFKEQ. Between the trimmed V and J ends, which lost 4 bases and 5 bases, there was a span of 14 bases. The CDR3 contains 14 residues. CDR3 amino acids: CASSLTTVGETQYF. CDR3 nucleotides: TGTGCCAGCAGCCTAACTACCGTGGGGGAGACCCAGTACTTC.